A selection of T cell receptor beta chains follows, all from one sample in a study of cytomegalovirus exposure and HLA in healthy donors. The method was immunoSEQ multiplex PCR; TCRdb's version includes in-frame clones alone and lacks a portion of them. Found here are approximately 130,000 clones, about 64% of them singletons; the top ten hold roughly 2.5%. The material sequenced was PBMCs. The receptors come from a woman between 40 and 55 years old in good health and CMV-seronegative. CDR3s include the opening cysteine and the closing phenylalanine or tryptophan. The order of the fields is clone size, D gene, J gene, V gene, CDR3 protein, CDR3 DNA. D genes are given only for firm matches. Expanded clones are given a class, and other clones once, few, many or no size at all.

-,TRBD1,TRBJ1-1,TRBV27,CASSLLASGGPWGTEAFF,TGTGCCAGCAGTTTACTGGCGTCAGGGGGACCCTGGGGCACTGAAGCTTTCTTT
-,TRBD1,TRBJ1-2,TRBV11-2,CASSLGGTGANYGYTF,TGTGCCAGCAGCTTAGGGGGGACAGGGGCCAACTATGGCTACACCTTC
few,TRBD2,TRBJ2-2,TRBV4-3,CASSRGLAGAGTTGELFF,TGCGCCAGCAGCCGGGGACTAGCGGGAGCTGGTACCACCGGGGAGCTGTTTTTT
-,TRBD1,TRBJ1-1,TRBV6-5,CASSDWTGDAEAFF,TGTGCCAGCAGCGACTGGACAGGGGACGCTGAAGCCTTCTTT
-,TRBD2,TRBJ2-4,TRBV7-2,CASSLERGGYKNIQYF,TGTGCCAGCAGCTTAGAGCGGGGGGGGTACAAAAACATTCAGTACTTC
-,-,TRBJ2-5,TRBV13,CASSSRETQYF,TGTGCCAGCAGCTCGAGGGAGACCCAGTACTTC
-,-,TRBJ1-2,TRBV19,CASSTAPDSFYGYTF,TGTGCCAGTAGTACCGCCCCGGACAGCTTCTATGGCTACACCTTC
-,TRBD1,TRBJ2-2,TRBV30,CAWISGTGVTGELFF,TGTGCCTGGATTTCCGGGACAGGGGTCACCGGGGAGCTGTTTTTT
-,-,TRBJ1-2,TRBV10-3,CAISESASGEGYTF,TGTGCCATCAGTGAGTCGGCTTCAGGGGAAGGCTACACCTTC
-,-,TRBJ2-5,TRBV5-1,CASSLGGGETQYF,TGCGCCAGCAGCCTGGGGGGAGGAGAGACCCAGTACTTC
-,-,TRBJ1-5,TRBV10-2,CASSEDSFNQPQHF,TGCGCCAGCAGTGAAGACAGTTTCAATCAGCCCCAGCATTTT
-,TRBD1,TRBJ2-1,TRBV30,CAWGRDREFNEQFF,TGTGCCTGGGGGCGGGACAGGGAATTCAATGAGCAGTTCTTC
-,-,TRBJ2-3,TRBV10-3,CAISVNPRTGNTQYF,TGTGCCATCAGTGTCAATCCCAGAACGGGGAATACGCAGTATTTT
-,-,TRBJ1-2,TRBV6-6,CASSNLDRNYGYTF,TGTGCCAGCAGTAACCTTGACAGGAACTATGGCTACACCTTC
-,-,TRBJ1-1,TRBV6-5,CASSPTPTGTEAFF,TGTGCCAGCAGTCCCACGCCAACCGGCACTGAAGCTTTCTTT
-,-,TRBJ2-7,TRBV28,CASLPTYPGQGALAGFYEQYF,TGTGCCAGCCTCCCCACCTATCCGGGACAGGGAGCCCTAGCGGGGTTCTACGAGCAGTACTTC